These 17 T cell receptor beta chains share one sample of origin, sequenced in a study of T cells in localized non-small cell lung cancer. Here immunoSEQ multiplex PCR was the method, and the copy in TCRdb shows in-frame clones only, minus some. Among tens of thousands of clones, roughly 87% were seen once, and the ten largest hold about 16%. Source: peripheral blood, taken before any cancer treatment. All receptors derive from a man aged 40-75 years with stage I squamous cell lung carcinoma.

The rearrangement links TRBV11-2 to TRBJ2-4; D is perhaps TRBD1 or TRBD2 (7 bases each). The CDR3 runs to 18 residues. Deletions cut 5 bases from V and 0 bases from J, with 20 bases between. Germline V gene sequence: CDR1 SGHAT, CDR2 FQNNGV. CDR3 DNA: TGTGCCAGCAGCCCCAGGGGGGGAATTGTCTTAGCCAAAAACATTCAGTACTTC. Translated: CASSPRGGIVLAKNIQYF.

The J gene is TRBJ2-2, the V gene TRBV7-7; 9 bases align to TRBD1. The germline V gene has CDR1 SSHAT and CDR2 FNYEAQ (reference sequence). The junction had 6 bases not matched to a gene; V was cut back by 5 bases and J by 5 bases. This CDR3 has 15 amino acids. The CDR3 DNA follows: TGTGCCAGCAGCGCGGACAGGGGAGGAACCGGGGAGCTGTTTTTT. Protein: CASSADRGGTGELFF.

The V call is TRBV5-4, the J call TRBJ1-4; perhaps TRBD1 as D (5 bases). Per the germline V gene, CDR1 is SGHNT and CDR2 is YYREEE (reference sequence). This CDR3 region has 16 residues. The ends were cut back, 2 bases at V and 5 bases at J, with 16 bases in the middle. The CDR3 protein is CASSFRSRGRNEKLFF. CDR3 bases: TGTGCCAGCAGCTTTCGTAGTAGGGGACGAAATGAAAAACTGTTTTTT.

V gene TRBV11-2 combines with J gene TRBJ2-5; 7 bases are a match to TRBD2. This CDR3 contains 13 residues. V lost 2 bases to trimming and J lost 5 bases; unmatched junction nucleotides: 2. CDR1 SGHAT and CDR2 FQNNGV come from the germline V gene. DNA of the CDR3: TGTGCCAGCAGCTTATTGGGGGGGGAGACCCAGTACTTC. Its protein product is CASSLLGGETQYF.

As to this clone: The junction and the germline gene differ at one end; a read error may be behind it. The chain uses TRBV11-3 and TRBJ2-7, with 8 bases matching TRBD1. Per the germline V gene, CDR1 is SGHNT and CDR2 is YENEEA. This CDR3 comprises 15 residues. CDR3 sequence: CASSLTIRTGSGSTF. CDR3 in DNA: TGTGCCAGCAGCTTGACGATAAGGACAGGGTCGGGTTCGACCTTC.

The chain recombines TRBV27 with TRBJ1-1; 7 bases are a match to TRBD1. V trimming: 5 bases; J trimming: 5 bases; junction bases outside the gene matches: 8. The CDR3 loop spans 14 amino acids. The V gene's germline CDR1 is MNHEY and CDR2 SMNVEV (reference sequence). Here the CDR3 DNA reads TGTGCCAGCAGTCCCGGCGACAGGGAGACTGAAGCTTTCTTT. Its protein product is CASSPGDRETEAFF.

The V and J genes are TRBV5-1 and TRBJ2-3, with 11 positions matching TRBD2. From germline, CDR1 is SGHRS and CDR2 YFSETQ. CDR3 length: 17 amino acids. Losses at the gene ends were 4 bases for V and 2 bases for J; bases not matched to a gene: 9. The DNA of the CDR3 is TGCGCCAGCAGCCTCGAGACTAGCGGGGCCTCCACAGATACGCAGTATTTT. Its translation is CASSLETSGASTDTQYF. Combining the CDR3 with reference TRBV5-1 and TRBJ2-3 gives the whole variable domain KAGVTQTPRYLIKTRGQQVTLSCSPISGHRSVSWYQQTPGQGLQFLFEYFSETQRNKGNFPGRFSGRQFSNSRSEMNVSTLELGDSALYLCASSLETSGASTDTQYFGPGTRLTVL.

The genes are TRBV5-1 and TRBJ1-1; 12 nucleotides match TRBD1. With 4 bases clipped from V and 9 bases from J, the junction kept 10 bases outside the gene matches. Germline V gene lookup returns CDR1 SGHRS and CDR2 YFSETQ. The CDR3 sequence is 15 residues long. CDR3 sequence: CASSPTGTGGQKAFF. Here the CDR3 DNA reads TGCGCCAGCAGCCCCACCGGGACAGGGGGCCAAAAAGCTTTCTTT. Based on the CDR3 plus reference TRBV5-1 and TRBJ1-1, the full variable domain is KAGVTQTPRYLIKTRGQQVTLSCSPISGHRSVSWYQQTPGQGLQFLFEYFSETQRNKGNFPGRFSGRQFSNSRSEMNVSTLELGDSALYLCASSPTGTGGQKAFFGQGTRLTVV.

The chain recombines TRBV7-8 with TRBJ1-2; possibly TRBD1 for D (5 bases). The CDR3 extends over 12 amino acids. The germline V gene has CDR1 SGHVS and CDR2 FQNEAQ. V was pared by 6 bases and J by 8 bases, with 13 bases between. DNA for the CDR3: TGTGCCAGCAGTAGTGGGCAGGGAGGCTACACCTTC. It codes for CASSSGQGGYTF.

This rearrangement joins TRBV6-6 to TRBJ1-5; D might be TRBD1 (6 bases). Trimming cost V 10 bases and J 0 bases, with 10 bases left between them. Germline V CDR1 and CDR2: MNHNY, SVGAGI (reference sequence). There are 13 residues in the CDR3. The CDR3 is CAIGQYSNQPQHF. DNA for the CDR3: TGTGCCATAGGACAGTATAGCAATCAGCCCCAGCATTTT.

The V call is TRBV15, the J call TRBJ1-6; 7 bases map to TRBD1. The J segment lost 10 bases and the V segment lost 0 bases, leaving 6 bases of the junction unmatched. CDR3 length: 15 amino acids. Germline CDR1 reads LNHNV; CDR2 reads YYDKDF (reference sequence). The CDR3 DNA reads TGTGCCACCAGCAGAGACAGGGGGTTAAACTCACCCCTCCACTTT. Protein: CATSRDRGLNSPLHF.

This sequence joins TRBV19 and TRBJ1-3; D perhaps matches TRBD1 (6 bases). Trimming stripped 9 bases from V and 2 bases from J, with 11 bases between. This CDR3 has 13 residues. Germline V gene data show CDR1 as LNHDA and CDR2 as SQIVND (reference sequence). CDR3 in DNA: TGTGCCAGCTCCAGGGGACCTGGAAACACCATATATTTT. Translated, it gives CASSRGPGNTIYF.

This clone was counted only a few times. The chain uses TRBV27 and TRBJ1-5, with a weak D call TRBD1 (6 bases). The V end was cut by 2 bases, the J end by 0 bases, with 26 bases between. Per the germline V gene, CDR1 is MNHEY and CDR2 is SMNVEV (reference sequence). The CDR3 extends over 21 amino acids. The CDR3 loop reads CASSLEEIGQGHWYSNQPQHF. CDR3 DNA sequence: TGTGCCAGCAGTTTAGAAGAGATAGGTCAGGGGCACTGGTATAGCAATCAGCCCCAGCATTTT.

This chain uses TRBV7-8 with TRBJ2-7; possible D gene TRBD2, 5 bases. Germline CDR1 and CDR2: SGHVS and FQNEAQ. Trimming pared 1 base from V and 5 bases from J, leaving 6 bases between. The CDR3 runs 12 residues. This chain's CDR3 is CASSLVGDEQYF. Here the CDR3 DNA reads TGTGCCAGCAGCTTAGTCGGGGACGAGCAGTACTTC.

The chain links TRBV5-4 to TRBJ2-1; D is perhaps TRBD1 (6 bases). The CDR3 has 15 residues. Trimming cost V 4 bases and J 7 bases, with 18 bases left between them. Germline loops: CDR1 SGHNT, CDR2 YYREEE (reference sequence). The CDR3 DNA sequence: TGTGCCAGCAGCCAACCGGGACAACGACGGAATGAGCAGTTCTTC. Translating it yields CASSQPGQRRNEQFF.

The V call is TRBV7-9, the J call TRBJ1-5; 8 positions agree with TRBD1. CDR1 SEHNR and CDR2 FQNEAQ come from the germline V gene (reference sequence). The CDR3 length is 14 residues. The junction had 1 base not matched to a gene; V was cut back by 4 bases and J by 2 bases. The CDR3 region has the DNA TGTGCCAGCAGCTCAGGGGGCGGCAATCAGCCCCAGCATTTT. Amino acids: CASSSGGGNQPQHF.

The CDR3 region has the DNA TGTGCCAGCAGTCCCAGTGGGGTGGGAGAAAAACTGTTTTTT. Protein sequence: CASSPSGVGEKLFF. The rearrangement uses TRBV25-1 and TRBJ1-4, with no clear D. V lost 5 bases and J lost 8, with 15 bases in between. Per germline, CDR1 MGHDK and CDR2 SYGVNS. The CDR3 sequence is 14 residues long.